These 28 T cell receptor beta chains share one sample of origin, sequenced in a study of siplizumab effects on memory and regulatory T cells (dated by TCRdb to between 2017 and 2020). The library was produced with the immunoSEQ multiplex PCR assay. TCRdb carries this immuneACCESS record with in-frame sequences only. Its versions omit some clonotypes, under half of them owing to an unresolved V gene in the studies checked, with the rest unexplained. The table for this sample lists some 100,000 clones; about 92% of them were counted only once. The ten largest clones represent around 0.68% of the sample. The specimen was Tregs sorted from blood. The receptors come from a human donor in good health.

This clone has a single count. The CDR3 is CASSYSGVQETQYF. The CDR3 nucleotides read TGTGCCAGCAGTTACTCTGGAGTTCAAGAGACCCAGTACTTC. The chain is built from TRBV6-5 and TRBJ2-5; D remains unclear. The CDR3 spans 14 residues. The V gene lost 0 bases and the J gene lost 2 bases, with 7 bases spanning the gap. Germline V gives CDR1 MNHEY, CDR2 SVGAGI.

The V and J genes are TRBV2 and TRBJ2-3; TRBD1 might be the D (5 bases). This CDR3 is 15 amino acids long. V gave up 2 bases and J gave up 3 bases, with 12 bases separating them. Germline CDR1 is SNHLY and CDR2 is FYNNEI. The CDR3 bases are TGTGCCAGCAGTGAATGGGGTAGGGGAACAGATACGCAGTATTTT. As protein: CASSEWGRGTDTQYF.

J is TRBJ2-7 and V is TRBV27; D uncertain. The V and J ends lost 5 bases and 6 bases respectively, with 20 bases between them. The CDR3 spans 15 residues. Germline V gene sequence: CDR1 MNHEY, CDR2 SMNVEV (reference sequence). The CDR3 spells CASSLLFEIGREQYF. In nucleotides, the CDR3 is TGTGCCAGCAGTCTTCTTTTTGAGATTGGGCGCGAGCAGTACTTC.

The gene calls are TRBV5-1 and TRBJ2-1; no clear D. Germline CDR1 reads SGHRS; CDR2 reads YFSETQ. The CDR3 totals 13 residues. V gave up 6 bases and J gave up 7 bases, with 14 bases separating them. The CDR3 nucleotides read TGCGCCAGCACCAAAGTCCAGGAGAATGAGCAGTTCTTC. Translation: CASTKVQENEQFF.

The rearrangement uses TRBV10-2 and TRBJ2-7; 7 positions match TRBD2. Germline lookup yields CDR1 WSHSY and CDR2 SAAADI. This CDR3 comprises 16 residues. The V segment lost 3 bases and the J segment 0 bases; nucleotides outside the gene matches: 8. CDR3 nucleotides: TGCGCCAGCAGTGACTTCGCCCGGGACTACTCCTACGAGCAGTACTTC. Protein sequence: CASSDFARDYSYEQYF.

The V gene is TRBV13, the J gene TRBJ1-2, with D unresolved. Germline loops: CDR1 PRHDT, CDR2 FYEKMQ (reference sequence). Trimming stripped 1 base from V and 7 bases from J, with 10 bases between. The CDR3 covers 13 residues. The chain's CDR3 is CASSLEGFSGYTF. The DNA of the CDR3 is TGTGCCAGCAGCTTAGAAGGGTTTAGTGGCTACACCTTC.

This sequence joins TRBV29-1 and TRBJ2-1; 10 nucleotides match TRBD2. The trim removed 2 bases at V and 4 bases at J, leaving 11 bases unmatched. CDR1 and CDR2 (germline): SQVTM, ANQGSEA. The length of the CDR3 is 17 residues. The CDR3 protein is CSVESPSGRASYNEQFF. The CDR3 DNA reads TGCAGCGTTGAATCGCCCAGCGGGAGGGCCTCTTACAATGAGCAGTTCTTC.

The CDR3 bases are TGTGCCACCAGCAGAGGTGGGGGGATGGAGACCCAGTACTTC. Protein product: CATSRGGGMETQYF. This sequence joins TRBV15 and TRBJ2-5, with D tentatively TRBD2 (6 bases). With 1 base removed from V and 5 bases from J, the gap between germline ends came to 11 bases. The CDR3 contains 14 residues. Per germline, CDR1 LNHNV and CDR2 YYDKDF (reference sequence).

This chain links TRBV5-1 with TRBJ2-7; 9 bases map to TRBD1. This CDR3 has 16 residues. CDR1 SGHRS and CDR2 YFSETQ come from the germline V gene. The junction had 7 bases not matched to a gene; V was cut back by 1 base and J by 2 bases. The CDR3 DNA reads TGCGCCAGCAGCTTGCAGAGACAGGGGGGTCCCTACGAGCAGTACTTC. Translating it yields CASSLQRQGGPYEQYF.

The chain is built from TRBV5-1 and TRBJ2-5; D uncertain. Trimming removed 2 bases from V and 2 bases from J, with 7 bases in between. CDR1 is SGHRS and CDR2 is YFSETQ in the germline V gene. The CDR3 consists of 13 residues. CDR3 residues: CASSFFLQETQYF. CDR3 in DNA: TGCGCCAGCAGCTTTTTTTTACAAGAGACCCAGTACTTC.

The chain uses TRBV7-9 and TRBJ2-1, with 7 bases aligning to TRBD2. Germline CDR1 and CDR2: SEHNR and FQNEAQ (reference sequence). This CDR3 is 18 amino acids long. With V trimmed by 5 bases and J by 0 bases, 13 bases remained unmatched. As DNA, the CDR3 is TGTGCCAGCAGCGTATACCCGGGACTAAGAAGCTCCTACAATGAGCAGTTCTTC. This translates into CASSVYPGLRSSYNEQFF.

This chain connects TRBV28 to TRBJ2-7; no firm D call. Germline V gene data show CDR1 as MDHEN and CDR2 as SYDVKM. The CDR3 sequence is 13 residues long. With 4 bases removed from V and 0 bases from J, the gap between germline ends came to 7 bases. In DNA, the CDR3 is TGTGCCAGCAGTTCAACCAGCTCCTACGAGCAGTACTTC. Its protein product is CASSSTSSYEQYF.

This chain connects TRBV4-1 to TRBJ2-1; D may match TRBD1 or TRBD2 (6 bases each). Germline V gene data show CDR1 as MGHRA and CDR2 as YSYEKL. The V and J ends lost 4 bases and 0 bases respectively, with 16 bases between them. The CDR3 has 17 amino acids. The CDR3 is CASSRRGSESSYNEQFF. The CDR3 DNA reads as TGCGCCAGCAGCCGGAGGGGGAGTGAAAGCTCCTACAATGAGCAGTTCTTC.

This chain joins TRBV11-2 and TRBJ2-7; D is undetermined. The CDR3 runs 16 residues. Germline CDR1 reads SGHAT; CDR2 reads FQNNGV. Deletions cut 5 bases from V and 0 bases from J, with 17 bases between. The CDR3 reads CASSQQLVAVSYEQYF. The CDR3 DNA follows: TGTGCCAGCAGCCAGCAGCTAGTGGCGGTCTCCTACGAGCAGTACTTC.

This chain joins TRBV20-1 and TRBJ1-2; D is undetermined. The CDR3 sequence is 10 residues long. CDR1 and CDR2 (germline): DFQATT, SNEGSKA (reference sequence). Between the trimmed V and J ends, which lost 0 bases and 8 bases, there was a span of 4 bases. The CDR3 bases are TGCAGTGCTAGAGATGGAGGCTACACCTTC. Protein sequence: CSARDGGYTF.

The genes are TRBV5-1 and TRBJ2-5; 14 nucleotides line up with TRBD2. The CDR3 loop spans 17 amino acids. CDR1 and CDR2 (germline): SGHRS, YFSETQ. V shed 0 bases and J 2 bases; nucleotides not matched to a gene: 3. CDR3 coding DNA: TGCGCCAGCAGCTTGGGGGGACTAGCGGGAGTTCAAGAGACCCAGTACTTC. This gives the protein CASSLGGLAGVQETQYF.

V and J are TRBV5-6 and TRBJ1-5, with 7 bases that match TRBD1. Germline V gene data show CDR1 as SGHDT and CDR2 as YYEEEE. The CDR3 spans 16 residues. Trimming removed 0 bases from V and 0 bases from J; junction bases left unmatched: 3. CDR3 sequence reads: CASSLGRGHSNQPQHF. The CDR3 DNA reads TGTGCCAGCAGCTTGGGAAGGGGGCATAGCAATCAGCCCCAGCATTTT.

The chain uses TRBV14 and TRBJ2-1, with D possibly matching TRBD2 (5 bases). This CDR3 is 19 amino acids long. Germline V CDR1 and CDR2: SGHDN, FVKESK. Trimming took off 2 bases at V and 2 bases at J, with 22 bases between the two ends. Written as DNA, the CDR3 is TGTGCCAGCAGCCAACGTCCAGGCGGGCACCTACCCACCTACAATGAGCAGTTCTTC. Translated: CASSQRPGGHLPTYNEQFF.

In its sample, this clone was seen once. The rearrangement joins TRBV2 to TRBJ2-3, with 10 nucleotides matching TRBD2. CDR3 length: 16 amino acids. CDR1 is SNHLY and CDR2 is FYNNEI in the germline V gene. Trimming cost V 6 bases and J 2 bases; bases outside gene matches: 8. The chain's CDR3 is CASRALLAGFTDTQYF. For the CDR3, the DNA is TGTGCCAGCAGGGCCCTACTAGCGGGATTCACAGATACGCAGTATTTT.

The V gene is TRBV5-1, the J gene TRBJ2-2; D not certain. Germline assignment: CDR1 SGHRS and CDR2 YFSETQ. The CDR3 has 12 amino acids. Trimming took off 2 bases at V and 6 bases at J, with 5 bases between the two ends. DNA of the CDR3: TGCGCCAGCAGCTTTTGGGCCGGGGAGCTGTTTTTT. It is translated as CASSFWAGELFF.

This clone was seen a handful of times. V gene TRBV5-4 combines with J gene TRBJ1-1, with 7 bases matching TRBD1. Germline V lookup: CDR1 SGHNT, CDR2 YYREEE (reference sequence). The J segment lost 1 base and the V segment lost 4 bases, leaving 4 bases of the junction unmatched. The CDR3 is made up of 14 amino acids. The CDR3 sequence is CASSPRTGNTEAFF. CDR3 in DNA: TGTGCCAGCAGCCCCCGGACAGGGAACACTGAAGCTTTCTTT.

The chain uses TRBV13 and TRBJ2-3; D is ambiguous. V shed 6 bases and J shed 1 base, with 11 bases lying between them. The CDR3 extends over 14 amino acids. Looked up from germline, CDR1 is PRHDT and CDR2 is FYEKMQ (reference sequence). The chain's CDR3 is CASRQESGTDTQYF. In DNA, the CDR3 is TGTGCCAGCAGGCAGGAGAGTGGCACAGATACGCAGTATTTT.

J is TRBJ2-1 and V is TRBV18; 12 bases are shared with TRBD2. V lost 2 bases to trimming and J lost 4 bases; unmatched junction nucleotides: 3. This CDR3 has 16 residues. Germline CDR1 KGHSH, CDR2 LQKENI. The CDR3 bases are TGTGCCAGCTCACCAGCTAGCGGGAGGGTATACAATGAGCAGTTCTTC. This sequence encodes CASSPASGRVYNEQFF.

The chain employs TRBV7-6 and TRBJ2-5; D is possibly TRBD1 or TRBD2 (5 bases each). The CDR3 contains 14 residues. Germline-derived CDR1 and CDR2 are SGHVS and FNYEAQ. The V end lost 7 bases, the J end lost 4 bases, and 16 bases lay between the germline ends. Written as DNA, the CDR3 is TGTGCCAGCATCCCTATGGTGAGGGGAGAGACCCAGTACTTC. Its translation is CASIPMVRGETQYF.

The chain employs TRBV7-9 and TRBJ2-7, with TRBD1 identical over 7 bases. The germline V gene encodes CDR1 SEHNR and CDR2 FQNEAQ (reference sequence). This CDR3 spans 14 amino acids. J gave up 4 bases and V 5 bases, and 8 bases lay outside the gene matches. The CDR3 DNA sequence: TGTGCCAGCAGCCCGGAAGGGGGCTTTTACGAGCAGTACTTC. This sequence encodes CASSPEGGFYEQYF.

The J gene is TRBJ1-5, the V gene TRBV6-5, with D unclear. With 6 bases removed from V and 8 bases from J, the gap between germline ends came to 14 bases. The CDR3 is 13 residues long. CDR1 MNHEY and CDR2 SVGAGI come from the germline V gene. CDR3: CASRDGVYKPQHF. CDR3 sequence (DNA): TGTGCCAGCAGGGATGGAGTATATAAGCCCCAGCATTTT.

The V call is TRBV18, the J call TRBJ2-7; D not resolved. Per germline, CDR1 KGHSH and CDR2 LQKENI. The CDR3 length is 14 residues. Trimming stripped 3 bases from V and 5 bases from J, with 14 bases between. The chain's CDR3 is CASSPTMGYHEQYF. CDR3 nucleotide sequence: TGTGCCAGCTCACCCACGATGGGGTACCACGAGCAGTACTTC.

V gene TRBV15 combines with J gene TRBJ2-5; perhaps TRBD1 as D (5 bases). The germline V gene encodes CDR1 LNHNV and CDR2 YYDKDF (reference sequence). Deletions cut 0 bases from V and 6 bases from J, with 26 bases between. CDR3 size: 19 residues. The CDR3 DNA is TGTGCCACCAGCAGAGATAGATTAAGGGGCCTGGAAGTATTGAAGACCCAGTACTTC. As protein: CATSRDRLRGLEVLKTQYF.